Here is one T cell receptor beta chain with its context. Its antigen is as yet unknown. Germline V gene data show CDR1 as SGHRS and CDR2 as YFSETQ. Losses at the gene ends were 8 bases for V and 7 bases for J; bases not matched to a gene: 14. The CDR3 runs to 15 residues. The data are from a study of human T cells and chemical hapten exposure. A single record per CDR3 protein comes from TCRdb applying MiXCR to the RACE reads. The repertoire has 350,000 to 400,000 distinct CDR3 sequences, about 6.3% of them found once; the top ten carry roughly 5.4%. Points from the study as a whole: No change in TCRs above 1 in 1000 frequency was produced by DPC sensitization.

As for time point: patch test 2, 6 weeks after DPC sensitization. Indicated treatment: therapeutic diphenylcyclopropenone sensitization with weekly scalp DPC. V gene TRBV5-1 combines with J gene TRBJ1-2; 10 bases match TRBD1. The sequencing used whole blood, collected in connection with sensitization to the hapten diphenylcyclopropenone (DPC). This receptor was taken from a woman between 18 and 29 years old with alopecia areata. Some clones in this sample may be carry-over from other donors' samples. The CDR3 nucleotides are TGCGCCAGTAAGCCCCATACCGGGACAGGGGCTGGCTACACCTTC. It is translated as CASKPHTGTGAGYTF.